This T cell receptor beta chain was sequenced in a study of immune cell composition in non-small cell lung cancer. The assay was immunoSEQ multiplex PCR, and TCRdb's table has in-frame clones only and misses some. There are about 6,600 clones in the sample; 78% occur only once, and approximately 15% lies in the top ten. Turning to this clone: Its specificity is not known.

CDR3 length equals 15 residues. Per germline, CDR1 LNHDA and CDR2 SQIVND (reference sequence). V was pared by 7 bases and J by 2 bases, with 8 bases of the junction left unmatched. Notes on the study in general: In adenocarcinoma, maximal tumour-associated clone frequency tracked TIL tumour reactivity.

The gene calls are TRBV19 and TRBJ1-1; 9 bases are shared with TRBD1. Sequencing was done on a sample of lung tumor tissue. The source is a human donor with non-small cell lung cancer. The CDR3 bases are TGTGCCAGTATGGGGACAGGGAGGAGCAACACTGAAGCTTTCTTT. It is translated as CASMGTGRSNTEAFF.